This T cell receptor beta chain was captured in a study of blood T cell repertoires in COVID-19. Study context: Some COVID-19 samples were acute and others convalescent; all came from the United States, Italy and Spain. In each case, the material was cDNA or gDNA derived from T cells, B-cell-depleted T cells, or PBMCs.

Per the study methods: Amplification of reference gene primers provided the estimated nucleated cell counts. Clones were sequenced by immunoSEQ multiplex PCR, and TCRdb holds only the in-frame ones, with some missing. D and trimming come from the DNA, and the V and J calls and clone size come from that table. The profile covers tens of thousands of clones, with 86% appearing a single time and roughly 2% taken by the ten largest. This CDR3 contains 12 residues. Germline V gene sequence: CDR1 SGHNT, CDR2 YYREEE (reference sequence). Trimming cost V 0 bases and J 4 bases, with 3 bases left between them.

The chain links TRBV5-4 to TRBJ2-3; D gene uncertain. The source of this sequence is a man in his thirties or forties with acute or convalescent COVID-19. The sequenced material came from peripheral blood. The CDR3 loop is CASSLVADTQYF. CDR3 DNA sequence: TGTGCCAGCAGCTTGGTCGCAGATACGCAGTATTTT.